These 23 T cell receptor beta chains originate from one sample sequenced in a study of blood T cell repertoires in COVID-19 (TCRdb year 2020). Library method: the immunoSEQ multiplex PCR assay. TCRdb holds this immuneACCESS table with in-frame rearrangements only. Some clones are missing; in checked studies, unresolved V genes explain under half, and the rest has no known cause. The sample table lists about 280,000 clones, 75% to 90% of them with a count of one. The ten largest clones represent about 2.7% of the sample. The sample consisted of PBMCs or T cells enriched from blood (not recorded which). All receptors come from a woman aged 50 to 60 who had recovered from COVID-19.

This clone was detected ten times or more. The V call is TRBV6-1, the J call TRBJ1-5; TRBD1 aligns across 8 bases. With 3 bases clipped from V and 11 bases from J, the junction kept 15 bases outside the gene matches. Germline V CDR1 and CDR2: MNHNS, SASEGT. The CDR3 covers 16 residues. This chain's CDR3 is CASSDGQGTFSSAQHF. The CDR3 DNA follows: TGTGCCAGCAGTGATGGACAGGGTACTTTTTCTAGTGCCCAGCATTTT.

This clone has just one count. The chain recombines TRBV5-4 with TRBJ2-7; D may be TRBD2 (5 bases). This CDR3 has 14 amino acids. Germline values: CDR1 SGHNT, CDR2 YYREEE (reference sequence). V lost 2 bases and J lost 2, with 11 bases in between. CDR3 sequence: CASSLRGDPYEQYF. The CDR3 bases are TGTGCCAGCAGCTTACGGGGTGACCCCTACGAGCAGTACTTC.

The chain combines TRBV2 with TRBJ1-4; weak D call: TRBD1 (5 bases). V lost 6 bases, J lost 0 bases, and 11 bases lay in between. The CDR3 loop spans 15 amino acids. The germline V gene encodes CDR1 SNHLY and CDR2 FYNNEI. In DNA, the CDR3 is TGTGCCAGCAGCCCAGACAGCACAACTAATGAAAAACTGTTTTTT. Protein product: CASSPDSTTNEKLFF.

V and J are TRBV19 and TRBJ2-7, with 10 bases fitting TRBD1. Germline V gene lookup returns CDR1 LNHDA and CDR2 SQIVND (reference sequence). V trimming: 10 bases; J trimming: 5 bases; junction bases outside the gene matches: 11. There are 14 residues in the CDR3. CDR3 DNA sequence: TGTGCCACTCAACGGACAGGGGGTATCGACGAGCAGTACTTC. Its protein product is CATQRTGGIDEQYF.

V usage is TRBV12-3 or TRBV12-4 and J usage is TRBJ1-2; D call uncertain. The CDR3 contains 13 residues. Trimming cost V 2 bases and J 7 bases, with 11 bases left between them. In DNA form, the CDR3 reads TGTGCCAGCAGTTTACAGGTTTTGGTTGGCTACACCTTC. Its protein is CASSLQVLVGYTF.

This clone has just one count. The V call is TRBV7-2, the J call TRBJ2-7, with 8 bases that match TRBD2. Germline trimming cut 7 bases from V and 2 bases from J; bases unmatched to any gene: 10. Germline-derived CDR1 and CDR2 are SGHTA and FQGNSA. The CDR3 runs 15 residues. CDR3 bases: TGTGCCAGCATGCTCGGGGGGACTAGGGCCTACGAGCAGTACTTC. As protein: CASMLGGTRAYEQYF.

This chain connects TRBV2 to TRBJ1-4, with D possibly matching TRBD1 (5 bases). Germline assignment: CDR1 SNHLY and CDR2 FYNNEI. The CDR3 consists of 15 residues. With 1 base removed from V and 8 bases from J, the gap between germline ends came to 14 bases. Here the CDR3 DNA reads TGTGCCAGCAGTGAAGTAGGCAGGGTAGGGGAAAAACTGTTTTTT. Its protein is CASSEVGRVGEKLFF.

The J gene is TRBJ1-1, the V gene TRBV11-2; TRBD1 matches 8 bases. V gave up 5 bases and J gave up 1 base; unmatched junction bases: 6. Per germline, CDR1 SGHAT and CDR2 FQNNGV. This CDR3 region has 15 residues. The CDR3, as DNA: TGTGCCAGCAGCCCACGGACAGGGTGGAACACTGAAGCTTTCTTT. Amino acid sequence: CASSPRTGWNTEAFF.

This chain links TRBV9 with TRBJ1-5; no definite D call. Trimming cost V 4 bases and J 2 bases, with 16 bases left between them. Germline CDR1 and CDR2: SGDLS and YYNGEE. The CDR3 covers 16 residues. The CDR3, as DNA: TGTGCCAGCAGCTTGTCCGCGGGTCCGGGCAATCAGCCCCAGCATTTT. Translated: CASSLSAGPGNQPQHF.

The gene calls are TRBV12-3 or TRBV12-4 and TRBJ1-1; D is uncertain. The V end lost 5 bases, the J end lost 2 bases, and 9 bases lay between the germline ends. The CDR3 sequence is 13 residues long. The CDR3 loop reads CASSKQVNTEAFF. CDR3 coding DNA: TGTGCCAGCAGTAAGCAAGTAAACACTGAAGCTTTCTTT.

The rearrangement links TRBV13 to TRBJ2-2; 8 bases line up with TRBD2. V was pared by 6 bases and J by 17 bases, with 11 bases of the junction left unmatched. CDR3 length: 12 amino acids. Germline CDR1 PRHDT, CDR2 FYEKMQ (reference sequence). DNA for the CDR3: TGTGCCAGCAGTAACCGGGGGGGCCCGCTATTTTTT. It codes for CASSNRGGPLFF.

The J gene is TRBJ1-2, the V gene TRBV30, with TRBD1 matching 9 bases. The CDR3 length is 15 residues. V dropped 0 bases and J dropped 10; count of bases not matched to a gene: 12. In germline, CDR1 is GTSNPN, CDR2 SVGIG (reference sequence). Here the CDR3 DNA reads TGTGCCTGGAGTGTAAGTCTGGGACAGGGAACGGACTACACCTTC. It encodes CAWSVSLGQGTDYTF.

The chain employs TRBV6-5 and TRBJ1-3, with a weak D call TRBD1 (5 bases). The V end was cut by 0 bases, the J end by 2 bases, with 8 bases between. The CDR3 consists of 15 residues. Germline loops: CDR1 MNHEY, CDR2 SVGAGI. CDR3 sequence: CASSYSPRAGNTIYF. The CDR3 nucleotides are TGTGCCAGCAGTTACTCTCCCAGGGCTGGAAACACCATATATTTT.

The rearrangement joins TRBV5-1 to TRBJ2-5, with D possibly being TRBD1 (6 bases). From germline, CDR1 is SGHRS and CDR2 YFSETQ. Between the trimmed V and J ends, which lost 4 bases and 4 bases, there was a span of 14 bases. The length of the CDR3 is 14 residues. This CDR3 reads CASSPLQGAETQYF. The CDR3, as DNA: TGCGCCAGCAGCCCCCTACAGGGAGCAGAGACCCAGTACTTC.

The chain uses TRBV19 and TRBJ1-5; D is ambiguous. The CDR3 spans 14 residues. V shed 3 bases and J shed 2 bases, with 8 bases lying between them. From germline, CDR1 is LNHDA and CDR2 SQIVND (reference sequence). The CDR3 DNA is TGTGCCAGTAGTATTGGCCAACGCAATCAGCCCCAGCATTTT. It codes for CASSIGQRNQPQHF. Full variable domain (remainder filled in from reference TRBV19 and TRBJ1-5): DGGITQSPKYLFRKEGQNVTLSCEQNLNHDAMYWYRQDPGQGLRLIYYSQIVNDFQKGDIAEGYSVSREKKESFPLTVTSAQKNPTAFYLCASSIGQRNQPQHFGDGTRLSIL.

The gene calls are TRBV19 and TRBJ1-5, with 10 bases matching TRBD1. There are 20 residues in the CDR3. In germline, CDR1 is LNHDA, CDR2 SQIVND (reference sequence). Trimming removed 9 bases from V and 2 bases from J; junction bases left unmatched: 22. CDR3: CASQDTLHGTGDGGNQPQHF. The CDR3 nucleotides are TGTGCCAGCCAGGACACATTACACGGGACAGGGGATGGGGGCAATCAGCCCCAGCATTTT.

J is TRBJ2-7 and V is TRBV30; a possible D gene is TRBD2 (6 bases). The CDR3 consists of 14 residues. Germline CDR1 reads GTSNPN; CDR2 reads SVGIG (reference sequence). Trimming pared 4 bases from V and 6 bases from J, leaving 19 bases between. Written as DNA, the CDR3 is TGTGCCTGGACCCCTTCCGGGGGTAGCTCCGAGCAGTACTTC. Translation gives CAWTPSGGSSEQYF.

The chain carries TRBV2 and TRBJ2-1; 10 bases are shared with TRBD2. CDR3 length equals 15 residues. J gave up 6 bases and V 6 bases, and 8 bases lay outside the gene matches. Germline V gene sequence: CDR1 SNHLY, CDR2 FYNNEI. In nucleotides, the CDR3 is TGTGCCAGCAGCCCCGGGACTAGCGCCCGCAATGAGCAGTTCTTC. Its translation is CASSPGTSARNEQFF.

The rearrangement joins TRBV28 to TRBJ1-1, with D tentatively TRBD1 (5 bases). This CDR3 is 13 amino acids long. Per the germline V gene, CDR1 is MDHEN and CDR2 is SYDVKM. Trimming cost V 7 bases and J 0 bases, with 9 bases left between them. This chain's CDR3 is CASIPRVNTEAFF. The CDR3 DNA follows: TGTGCCAGCATCCCCAGGGTGAACACTGAAGCTTTCTTT.

This chain joins TRBV29-1 and TRBJ1-5; D gene uncertain. Germline V gene sequence: CDR1 SQVTM, CDR2 ANQGSEA. V shed 6 bases and J shed 0 bases, with 6 bases lying between them. The CDR3 runs 12 residues. Here the CDR3 reads CSVGDSNQPQHF. In DNA form, the CDR3 reads TGCAGCGTCGGGGATAGCAATCAGCCCCAGCATTTT.

V and J are TRBV5-1 and TRBJ2-1; TRBD1 matches 9 bases. J gave up 0 bases and V 0 bases, and 4 bases lay outside the gene matches. This CDR3 region has 17 residues. Germline V gives CDR1 SGHRS, CDR2 YFSETQ. CDR3 in DNA: TGCGCCAGCAGCTTGGGACAGGGGGGAAGCTCCTACAATGAGCAGTTCTTC. Residues: CASSLGQGGSSYNEQFF.

The CDR3 bases are TGTGCCAGCAGCGCCGGACAGGGGACCTTCTACGAGCAGTACTTC. This encodes CASSAGQGTFYEQYF. This chain connects TRBV5-4 to TRBJ2-7; 9 nucleotides match TRBD1. Germline V CDR1 and CDR2: SGHNT, YYREEE (reference sequence). J lost 3 bases, V lost 4 bases, and 8 bases had no gene match. The CDR3 length is 15 residues.

V and J are TRBV12-3 or TRBV12-4 and TRBJ2-1; D is undetermined. Trimming pared 3 bases from V and 5 bases from J, leaving 8 bases between. There are 13 residues in the CDR3. In DNA, the CDR3 is TGTGCCAGCAGTTTTTGGCAGAACAATGAGCAGTTCTTC. It encodes CASSFWQNNEQFF.